A single T cell receptor beta chain is shown here with its context. Original methodology: Out-of-frame sequences were removed, leaving some 2 million distinct TCRbeta sequences. Using immunoSEQ multiplex PCR, the repertoire was profiled, and TCRdb retains in-frame clones only, with some absent. D and trimming were read from the DNA, whereas the V and J calls and clone size are those reported in that table. The sample includes approximately 42,000 clones, about 80% of them seen just once. This sample was taken from a study of memory CD4+ T cells and cytomegalovirus serostatus. Single viable CD3+CD4+CD8-CD45RO+ cells were sorted as the memory CD4+ T cells. The material sequenced was memory CD4+ T cells from blood. The sequence derives from an adult in good health and CMV-seronegative.

CDR3 in amino acids: CASMVLGNYGELFF. Written as DNA, the CDR3 is TGTGCCAGTATGGTACTAGGGAACTACGGGGAGCTGTTTTTT. V gene TRBV19 combines with J gene TRBJ2-2, with D possibly TRBD2 on 5 matching bases. Germline CDR1 is LNHDA and CDR2 is SQIVND (reference sequence). The V gene lost 7 bases and the J gene lost 7 bases, with 16 bases spanning the gap. The CDR3 spans 14 residues.